This is a list of T cell receptor beta chains from one sample in a study of T cell changes during pregnancy in multiple sclerosis. The table came from immunoSEQ multiplex PCR; TCRdb's copy has only in-frame clones and leaves some out. The sample lists tens of thousands of clones, less than 95% occurring once. The specimen was peripheral blood, collected in the third trimester of pregnancy. Receptors were obtained from a female donor with multiple sclerosis, enrolled in a pregnancy study. Both conserved end residues are trimmed from each CDR3. Clone size is shown for a subset of rows, as once, few, many or a class of expanded clone.

cdr3_aa | j_call | clone_size | v_call
ASSRSSGGVNTGELF | TRBJ2-2 | . | TRBV9
ASSLANSGNTIY | TRBJ1-3 | once | TRBV5-6
ASSLKRTSKIAKNIQY | TRBJ2-4 | . | TRBV28
ASGPGQQDNEQF | TRBJ2-1 | once | TRBV9
ASSLLGVSEKLF | TRBJ1-4 | . | TRBV4-1
ASSWSGGGRETQY | TRBJ2-5 | . | TRBV2
ASSPPRTGDTEAF | TRBJ1-1 | . | TRBV18
ASSPGTSGGKTYNEQF | TRBJ2-1 | . | TRBV18
ASSDQTGAGANVLT | TRBJ2-6 | . | TRBV6-1
ASSNRQDFWQY | TRBJ2-7 | . | TRBV19
ASSYFGQNTEAF | TRBJ1-1 | . | TRBV2
ASRGLAGGANTGELF | TRBJ2-2 | few | TRBV19
ASSGGGLAFGRGTQY | TRBJ2-3 | . | TRBV6-1
ASSDPDSYQQPQH | TRBJ1-5 | . | TRBV2
ASSLRDSGYYEQY | TRBJ2-7 | once | TRBV7-9
ASSKKGAYGYT | TRBJ1-2 | . | TRBV5-1
ASSLGLFGGNTEAF | TRBJ1-1 | medium-sized | TRBV7-8
ASSYGQGQEKLF | TRBJ1-4 | . | TRBV5-1
ASSLGLAGLLSYEQY | TRBJ2-7 | . | TRBV5-1
ASSSGTILNEQF | TRBJ2-1 | . | TRBV6-6
ASSLARGPESGELF | TRBJ2-2 | . | TRBV11-3
ASSLDRGAKGNTIY | TRBJ1-3 | . | TRBV5-1
ASSVGQSTYEQY | TRBJ2-7 | . | TRBV19
ASTEAYRGPLDKNIQY | TRBJ2-4 | . | TRBV21-1
ASSSGTGAVQQY | TRBJ2-7 | . | TRBV7-9
ASSQGWSNYGYT | TRBJ1-2 | . | TRBV7-6
ASSQIGEGDEQY | TRBJ2-7 | . | TRBV14
ASSPGEGARAF | TRBJ1-1 | . | TRBV18
ASSVVGGGNTEAF | TRBJ1-1 | . | TRBV9
ASSGAGLYEQY | TRBJ2-7 | . | TRBV2
ASSYYPRQGTYEQY | TRBJ2-7 | . | TRBV27
ACGPGREGYEQY | TRBJ2-7 | . | TRBV30
ASSESSGQSSNQPQH | TRBJ1-5 | medium-sized | TRBV25-1
ASSLTGQGIYEQY | TRBJ2-7 | . | TRBV5-4
ASSQPARDLTEAF | TRBJ1-1 | . | TRBV18
ASSLRLAEQF | TRBJ2-1 | . | TRBV7-2
AWSVAGWREKLF | TRBJ1-4 | once | TRBV30
ASSVESQGGYNEQF | TRBJ2-1 | . | TRBV9
AIRQGKFSTDTQY | TRBJ2-3 | . | TRBV6-1
ASSLGQGIDNQPQH | TRBJ1-5 | . | TRBV5-1
ASSPDREGEQPQH | TRBJ1-5 | once | TRBV19
ASSAGTGGGYEQY | TRBJ2-7 | . | TRBV5-1
ASSVGGGGTGNEQF | TRBJ2-1 | . | TRBV9
ASSQSADTQY | TRBJ2-3 | . | TRBV4-2
ASRYSGGAVGELF | TRBJ2-2 | . | TRBV6-1
ASSLGLLAGVYDTQY | TRBJ2-3 | . | TRBV7-8
ASRPGTGTSQPQH | TRBJ1-5 | . | TRBV6-5
ASSPTSGDNEQF | TRBJ2-1 | . | TRBV18
ASTRQGGNTIY | TRBJ1-3 | . | TRBV7-2
ASSPVGGVSSYNEQF | TRBJ2-1 | . | TRBV7-3
ASSYSGGSYNEQF | TRBJ2-1 | once | TRBV6-5
ASSQDLTNQF | TRBJ2-1 | once | TRBV14
ASSVEGVDNTEAF | TRBJ1-1 | . | TRBV9
AWKQGQGQPQH | TRBJ1-5 | . | TRBV30
ASRGQGYEQY | TRBJ2-7 | . | TRBV2
SVVGQGSETQY | TRBJ2-5 | . | TRBV29-1
ASSRNRVAGELF | TRBJ2-2 | few | TRBV14